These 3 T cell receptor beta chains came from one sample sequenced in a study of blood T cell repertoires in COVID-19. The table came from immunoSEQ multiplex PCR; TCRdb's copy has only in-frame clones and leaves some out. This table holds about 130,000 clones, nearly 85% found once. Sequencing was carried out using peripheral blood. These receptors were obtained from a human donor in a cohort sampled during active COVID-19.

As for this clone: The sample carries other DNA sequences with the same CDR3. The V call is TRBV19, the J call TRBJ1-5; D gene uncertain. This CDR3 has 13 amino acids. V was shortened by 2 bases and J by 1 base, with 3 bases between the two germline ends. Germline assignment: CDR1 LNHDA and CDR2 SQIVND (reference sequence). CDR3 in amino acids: CASSISSNQPQHF. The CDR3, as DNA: TGTGCCAGTAGTATAAGCAGCAATCAGCCCCAGCATTTT.

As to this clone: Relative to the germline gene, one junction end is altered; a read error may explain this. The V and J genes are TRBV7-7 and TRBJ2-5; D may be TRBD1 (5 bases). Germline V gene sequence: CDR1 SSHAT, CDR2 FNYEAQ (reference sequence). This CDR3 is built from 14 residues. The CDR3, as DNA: TGTGCTAGCAGCTTAACAGGTCTCCAAGAGACCCAGTACTTC. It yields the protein CASSLTGLQETQYF.

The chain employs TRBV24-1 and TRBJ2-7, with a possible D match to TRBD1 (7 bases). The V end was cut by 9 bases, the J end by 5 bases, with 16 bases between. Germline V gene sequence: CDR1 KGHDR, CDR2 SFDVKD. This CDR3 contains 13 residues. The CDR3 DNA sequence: TGTGCCACCTCACCCAGGGGGAGGAACGAGCAGTACTTC. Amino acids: CATSPRGRNEQYF.